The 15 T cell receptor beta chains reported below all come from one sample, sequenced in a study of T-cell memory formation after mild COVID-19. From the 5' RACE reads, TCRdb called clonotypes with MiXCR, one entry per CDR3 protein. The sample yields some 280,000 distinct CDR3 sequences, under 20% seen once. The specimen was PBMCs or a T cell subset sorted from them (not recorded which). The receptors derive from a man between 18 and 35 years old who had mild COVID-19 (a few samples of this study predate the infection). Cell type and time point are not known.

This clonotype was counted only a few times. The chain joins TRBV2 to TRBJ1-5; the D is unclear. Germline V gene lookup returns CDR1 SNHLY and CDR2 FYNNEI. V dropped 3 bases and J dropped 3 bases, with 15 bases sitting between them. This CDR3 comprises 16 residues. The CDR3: CASSEAVSLTNQPQHF. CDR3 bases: TGTGCCAGCAGTGAGGCAGTTTCTCTAACCAATCAGCCCCAGCATTTT.

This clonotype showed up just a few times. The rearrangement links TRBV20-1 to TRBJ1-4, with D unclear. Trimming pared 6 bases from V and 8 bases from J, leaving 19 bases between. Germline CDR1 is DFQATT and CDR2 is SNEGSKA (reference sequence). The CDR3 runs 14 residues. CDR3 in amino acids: CSAAPGWQGEKLFF. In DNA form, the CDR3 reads TGCAGTGCCGCGCCAGGTTGGCAAGGCGAAAAACTGTTTTTT.

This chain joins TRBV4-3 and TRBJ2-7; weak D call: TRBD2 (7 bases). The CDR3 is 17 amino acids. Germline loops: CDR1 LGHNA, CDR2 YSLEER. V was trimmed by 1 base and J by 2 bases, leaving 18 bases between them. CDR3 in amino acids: CASSQVGRGGPPYEQYV. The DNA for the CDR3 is TGCGCCAGCAGCCAAGTAGGAAGGGGGGGGCCACCCTACGAGCAGTACGTC.

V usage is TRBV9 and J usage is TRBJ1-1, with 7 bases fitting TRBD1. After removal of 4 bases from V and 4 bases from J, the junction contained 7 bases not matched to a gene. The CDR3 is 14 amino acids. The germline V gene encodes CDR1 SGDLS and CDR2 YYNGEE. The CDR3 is CASSPRTGPTEAFF. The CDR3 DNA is TGTGCCAGCAGCCCCCGGACAGGCCCCACTGAAGCTTTCTTT.

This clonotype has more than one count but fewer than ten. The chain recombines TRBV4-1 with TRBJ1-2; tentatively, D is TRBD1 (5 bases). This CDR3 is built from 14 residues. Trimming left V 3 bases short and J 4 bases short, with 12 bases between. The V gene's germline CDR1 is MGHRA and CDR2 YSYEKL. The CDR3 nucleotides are TGCGCCAGCAGCCATACACAGGAGACCTATGGCTACACCTTC. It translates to CASSHTQETYGYTF.

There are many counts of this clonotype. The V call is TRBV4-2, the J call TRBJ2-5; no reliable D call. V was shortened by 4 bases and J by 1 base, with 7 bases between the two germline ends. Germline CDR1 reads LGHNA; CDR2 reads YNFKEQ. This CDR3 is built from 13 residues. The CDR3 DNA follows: TGTGCCAGCAGCCCTACTCTCCAAGAGACCCAGTACTTC. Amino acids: CASSPTLQETQYF.

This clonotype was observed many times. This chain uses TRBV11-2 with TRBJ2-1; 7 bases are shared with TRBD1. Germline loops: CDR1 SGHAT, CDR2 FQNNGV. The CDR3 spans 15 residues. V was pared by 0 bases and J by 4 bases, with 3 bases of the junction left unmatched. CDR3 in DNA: TGTGCCAGCAGCTTAGATCGGACAGGTTACAATGAGCAGTTCTTC. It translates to CASSLDRTGYNEQFF.

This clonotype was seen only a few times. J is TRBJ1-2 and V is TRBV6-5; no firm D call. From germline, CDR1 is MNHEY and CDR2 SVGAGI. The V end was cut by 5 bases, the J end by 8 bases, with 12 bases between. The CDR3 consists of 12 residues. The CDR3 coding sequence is TGTGCCAGCAGTCGCGCGGCAGGAGGCTACACCTTC. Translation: CASSRAAGGYTF.

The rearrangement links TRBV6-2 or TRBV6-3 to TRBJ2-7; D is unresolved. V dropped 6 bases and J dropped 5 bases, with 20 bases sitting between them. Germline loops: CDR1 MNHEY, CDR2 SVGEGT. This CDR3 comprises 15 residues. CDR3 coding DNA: TGTGCCAGCAGAGCACCGGGTACCCGCGCCAACGAGCAGTACTTC. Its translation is CASRAPGTRANEQYF.

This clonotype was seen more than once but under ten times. The CDR3, as DNA: TGCGCCAGCCGGAGGGGACAGGACAATTCACCCCTCCACTTT. It is translated as CASRRGQDNSPLHF. The chain joins TRBV4-1 to TRBJ1-6; 8 nucleotides line up with TRBD1. The CDR3 covers 14 residues. Losses at the gene ends were 8 bases for V and 7 bases for J; bases not matched to a gene: 7. Germline V gene data show CDR1 as MGHRA and CDR2 as YSYEKL.

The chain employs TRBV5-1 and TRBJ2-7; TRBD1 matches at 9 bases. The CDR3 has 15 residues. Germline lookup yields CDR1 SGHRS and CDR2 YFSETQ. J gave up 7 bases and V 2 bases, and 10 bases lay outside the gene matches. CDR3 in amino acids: CASSFQGQGIGEQYF. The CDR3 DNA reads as TGCGCCAGCAGCTTTCAGGGACAGGGCATAGGGGAGCAGTACTTC.

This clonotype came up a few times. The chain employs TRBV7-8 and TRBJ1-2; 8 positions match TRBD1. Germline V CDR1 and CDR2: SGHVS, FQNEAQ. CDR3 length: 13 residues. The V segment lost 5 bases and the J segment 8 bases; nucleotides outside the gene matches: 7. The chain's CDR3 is CASSPDRVHGYTF. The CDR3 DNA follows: TGTGCCAGCAGCCCGGACAGGGTTCACGGCTACACCTTC.

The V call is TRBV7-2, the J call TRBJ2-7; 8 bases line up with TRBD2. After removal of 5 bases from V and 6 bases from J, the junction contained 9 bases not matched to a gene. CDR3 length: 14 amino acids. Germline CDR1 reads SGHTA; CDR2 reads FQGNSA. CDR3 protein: CASSRRRGAGEQYF. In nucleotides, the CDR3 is TGTGCCAGCAGCCGCCGGCGGGGGGCAGGCGAGCAGTACTTC.

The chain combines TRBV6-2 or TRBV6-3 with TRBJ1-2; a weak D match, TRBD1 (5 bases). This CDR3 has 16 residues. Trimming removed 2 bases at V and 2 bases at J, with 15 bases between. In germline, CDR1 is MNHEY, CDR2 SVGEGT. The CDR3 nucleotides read TGTGCCAGCAGTTACCCCGCTCGGGACGGAAACTATGGCTACACCTTC. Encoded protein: CASSYPARDGNYGYTF.

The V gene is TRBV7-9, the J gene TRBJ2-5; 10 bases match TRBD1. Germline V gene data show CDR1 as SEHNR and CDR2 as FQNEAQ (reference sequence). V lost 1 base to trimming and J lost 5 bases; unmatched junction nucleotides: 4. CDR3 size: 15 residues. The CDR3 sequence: CASSLGDRGVETQYF. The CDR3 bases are TGTGCCAGCAGCTTAGGGGACAGGGGTGTCGAGACCCAGTACTTC.